A single sample gave rise to the 26 T cell receptor beta chains below, sequenced in a study of blood T cell repertoires in COVID-19. The protocol was immunoSEQ multiplex PCR, while the TCRdb copy is restricted to in-frame clones and leaves out a portion. Of roughly 15,000 clones listed, around 82% are singletons. Sequencing was done on a sample of peripheral blood. Source of these receptors: a woman in her sixties with acute or convalescent COVID-19.

This sequence joins TRBV5-1 and TRBJ2-5; 10 nucleotides line up with TRBD1. Germline assignment: CDR1 SGHRS and CDR2 YFSETQ. The V gene end was trimmed by 0 bases and the J gene end by 4 bases; junction bases not matched to a gene: 3. The CDR3 sequence is 15 residues long. The CDR3 region is CASSLGDRGGETQYF. The CDR3 DNA reads as TGCGCCAGCAGCTTGGGGGACAGGGGAGGAGAGACCCAGTACTTC.

This chain uses TRBV9 with TRBJ2-1; the D gene is possibly TRBD2 (5 bases). CDR1 and CDR2 (germline): SGDLS, YYNGEE. CDR3 size: 13 residues. V gave up 5 bases and J gave up 6 bases, with 12 bases separating them. The CDR3 sequence: CASRARESNEQFF. In DNA form, the CDR3 reads TGTGCCAGCAGGGCTAGGGAGTCCAATGAGCAGTTCTTC.

The chain carries TRBV19 and TRBJ1-1; 9 bases align to TRBD1. This CDR3 is 17 amino acids long. CDR1 LNHDA and CDR2 SQIVND come from the germline V gene (reference sequence). J lost 6 bases, V lost 4 bases, and 15 bases had no gene match. CDR3 bases: TGTGCCAGTAGTAACGGACAGGGGCGGGGGGAGACTCCTGAAGCTTTCTTT. Its translation is CASSNGQGRGETPEAFF.

The chain joins TRBV7-2 to TRBJ2-7; the D gene is possibly TRBD1 (6 bases). This CDR3 comprises 15 residues. The V end lost 5 bases, the J end lost 1 base, and 15 bases lay between the germline ends. Germline V gives CDR1 SGHTA, CDR2 FQGNSA. CDR3 sequence (DNA): TGTGCCAGCAGCCCACAGGGTGTAAGGTCCTACGAGCAGTACTTC. This gives the protein CASSPQGVRSYEQYF. The full variable domain, with the rest looked up from reference TRBV7-2 and TRBJ2-7, is GAGVSQSPSNKVTEKGKDVELRCDPISGHTALYWYRQSLGQGLEFLIYFQGNSAPDKSGLPSDRFSAERTGGSVSTLTIQRTQQEDSAVYLCASSPQGVRSYEQYFGPGTRLTVT.

The V call is TRBV7-9, the J call TRBJ2-7, with TRBD2 as a possible D gene (6 bases). Per germline, CDR1 SEHNR and CDR2 FQNEAQ (reference sequence). This CDR3 is built from 15 residues. The V and J ends lost 3 bases and 6 bases respectively, with 18 bases between them. CDR3 DNA sequence: TGTGCCAGCAGCTTGAGGCAGGGAGGATTAGGCGAGCAGTACTTC. It translates to CASSLRQGGLGEQYF.

Comment on this clone: This may arise from a read error, as a much more abundant clone is one base away. The rearrangement links TRBV7-8 to TRBJ2-7, with TRBD1 matching 11 bases. The J segment lost 2 bases and the V segment lost 5 bases, leaving 8 bases of the junction unmatched. Per the germline V gene, CDR1 is SGHVS and CDR2 is FQNEAQ. The CDR3 consists of 16 residues. The CDR3 protein is CASSPPSGQGAYEQYF. The DNA for the CDR3 is TGTGCCAGCAGCCCACCTTCGGGACAGGGGGCCTACGAGCAGTACTTC.

This clone was recorded only once. This chain links TRBV24-1 with TRBJ2-7; 8 nucleotides agree with TRBD1. CDR1 KGHDR and CDR2 SFDVKD come from the germline V gene. V lost 5 bases to trimming and J lost 4 bases; unmatched junction nucleotides: 3. The CDR3 extends over 13 amino acids. The CDR3 region has the DNA TGTGCCACCAGTGGCAGACAGGGGTACGAGCAGTACTTC. Amino acid sequence: CATSGRQGYEQYF.

The chain uses TRBV4-3 and TRBJ2-7, with 11 bases lining up with TRBD2. Germline CDR1 and CDR2: LGHNA and YSLEER. This CDR3 contains 15 residues. V lost 4 bases, J lost 2 bases, and 4 bases stayed unmatched. The CDR3 is CASSPGLADTYEQYF. The CDR3 DNA sequence: TGCGCCAGCAGCCCGGGACTAGCGGATACCTACGAGCAGTACTTC.

The rearrangement links TRBV7-2 to TRBJ2-1, with TRBD2 matching 9 bases. V dropped 2 bases and J dropped 4; count of bases not matched to a gene: 3. The CDR3 runs to 15 residues. CDR1 is SGHTA, CDR2 FQGNSA, per germline. CDR3 bases: TGTGCCAGCAGCTTAAGCGGGGGGCCTTACAATGAGCAGTTCTTC. Protein: CASSLSGGPYNEQFF.

This chain uses TRBV6-2 or TRBV6-3 with TRBJ2-7; TRBD1 matches at 8 bases. CDR3 length equals 14 residues. V lost 6 bases and J lost 6; bases outside the gene matches: 10. Germline-derived CDR1 and CDR2 are MNHEY and SVGEGT. The DNA for the CDR3 is TGTGCCAGCAGCCCGCAGGGGGCGGTAACCGAGCAGTACTTC. Translation gives CASSPQGAVTEQYF.

The V and J genes are TRBV9 and TRBJ1-1, with no clear D. V lost 0 bases, J lost 0 bases, and 6 bases lay in between. In germline, CDR1 is SGDLS, CDR2 YYNGEE. The CDR3 runs to 14 residues. CDR3 sequence reads: CASSVALMNTEAFF. In DNA form, the CDR3 reads TGTGCCAGCAGCGTAGCACTGATGAACACTGAAGCTTTCTTT.

This chain uses TRBV7-2 with TRBJ2-7; TRBD1 agrees at 8 bases. The ends lost 5 bases at V and 2 bases at J; junction bases unmatched: 11. Germline V gene lookup returns CDR1 SGHTA and CDR2 FQGNSA. The length of the CDR3 is 16 residues. The CDR3 DNA follows: TGTGCCAGCAGCGCAGGGGGCCCCTCAGTAACCTACGAGCAGTACTTC. Translated, it gives CASSAGGPSVTYEQYF.

This sequence joins TRBV14 and TRBJ1-4; 8 nucleotides align to TRBD1. With 4 bases clipped from V and 7 bases from J, the junction kept 8 bases outside the gene matches. CDR1 and CDR2 (germline): SGHDN, FVKESK. The CDR3 sequence is 15 residues long. The CDR3 spells CASSRDRWRGEKLFF. The CDR3 region has the DNA TGTGCCAGCAGCCGGGACAGGTGGCGTGGTGAAAAACTGTTTTTT.

This clone was detected once. The CDR3 DNA reads as TGTGCCAGCAGCTTATCGGGGGGGTCCTACGAGCAGTACTTC. Translated: CASSLSGGSYEQYF. The rearrangement links TRBV7-3 to TRBJ2-7, with 8 bases fitting TRBD2. V shed 2 bases, J shed 1 base, and the junction held 1 base outside the gene matches. Germline CDR1 SGHTA, CDR2 FQGTGA. The CDR3 totals 14 residues.

The gene calls are TRBV4-2 and TRBJ2-3; D is unresolved. Germline loops: CDR1 LGHNA, CDR2 YNFKEQ. Deletions cut 0 bases from V and 9 bases from J, with 10 bases between. CDR3 size: 13 residues. CDR3 in amino acids: CASSQDMGRTQYF. CDR3 bases: TGTGCCAGCAGCCAAGATATGGGCAGAACGCAGTATTTT.

This rearrangement joins TRBV2 to TRBJ2-4, with no clear D. The germline V and J ends were trimmed by 5 bases and 0 bases, with 5 bases remaining between them. The CDR3 contains 13 residues. Germline V lookup: CDR1 SNHLY, CDR2 FYNNEI. The chain's CDR3 is CASSPLAKNIQYF. The CDR3, as DNA: TGTGCCAGCAGTCCCTTAGCCAAAAACATTCAGTACTTC.

The chain recombines TRBV28 with TRBJ2-7, with D perhaps TRBD1 (6 bases). This CDR3 is built from 13 residues. V was cut by 6 bases and J by 3 bases, with 12 bases left in between. Germline V gene sequence: CDR1 MDHEN, CDR2 SYDVKM. The DNA for the CDR3 is TGTGCCAGCAGGCCGGACAGCGGCTACGAGCAGTACTTC. Translating gives CASRPDSGYEQYF.

The chain joins TRBV10-1 to TRBJ1-4; D is uncertain. V shed 3 bases and J shed 7 bases, with 12 bases lying between them. In germline, CDR1 is WNHNN, CDR2 SYGVQD (reference sequence). The CDR3 runs 14 residues. CDR3: CASSDGGLREKLFF. For the CDR3, the DNA is TGCGCCAGCAGTGACGGAGGGCTTCGTGAAAAACTGTTTTTT.

This clone has only one observation. The rearrangement links TRBV11-2 to TRBJ2-7, with a tentative D call TRBD1 (6 bases). The CDR3 totals 16 residues. Germline CDR1 and CDR2: SGHAT and FQNNGV. Trimming left V 1 base short and J 6 bases short, with 19 bases between. This CDR3 reads CASSLAPWMGAGEQYF. The CDR3 nucleotides are TGTGCCAGCAGCTTAGCACCCTGGATGGGGGCAGGCGAGCAGTACTTC.

The V gene is TRBV12-3 or TRBV12-4, the J gene TRBJ1-1; D not certain. This CDR3 is 12 amino acids long. Trimming cost V 6 bases and J 11 bases, with 16 bases left between them. The CDR3 here is CASSSLWGVAFF. Here the CDR3 DNA reads TGTGCCAGCAGCAGCTTGTGGGGAGTTGCTTTCTTT.

The rearrangement joins TRBV5-1 to TRBJ1-3, with D hard to call. This CDR3 region has 15 residues. Germline V gene sequence: CDR1 SGHRS, CDR2 YFSETQ. Trimming took 0 bases from V and 4 from J, leaving 11 bases between them. The CDR3 DNA reads TGCGCCAGCAGCTTGGGAGGAAAAGGAGGAAACACCATATATTTT. Translated: CASSLGGKGGNTIYF.

The table lists this clone with a few counts. This chain joins TRBV4-2 and TRBJ2-5; 16 positions agree with TRBD2. This CDR3 is built from 20 residues. V lost 1 base to trimming and J lost 5 bases; unmatched junction nucleotides: 13. Germline assignment: CDR1 LGHNA and CDR2 YNFKEQ. The CDR3 DNA reads as TGTGCCAGCAGCCAAGTTAGGACGGGACTAGCGGGGGGGCGTCGGGAGACCCAGTACTTC. This gives the protein CASSQVRTGLAGGRRETQYF.

J is TRBJ2-4 and V is TRBV19; 8 nucleotides match TRBD1. From germline, CDR1 is LNHDA and CDR2 SQIVND (reference sequence). V dropped 6 bases and J dropped 8; count of bases not matched to a gene: 6. The CDR3 length is 13 residues. CDR3 in amino acids: CASRRDRIDIQYF. The CDR3 DNA reads as TGTGCCAGTAGACGGGACAGGATAGACATTCAGTACTTC.

V is TRBV6-2 or TRBV6-3 and J is TRBJ2-3; D not certain. Germline values: CDR1 MNHEY, CDR2 SVGEGT. Trimming cost V 6 bases and J 6 bases, with 19 bases left between them. The CDR3 has 15 residues. The CDR3 DNA sequence: TGTGCCAGCAGCCCCCGCCTACAGAGATCGGATACGCAGTATTTT. The encoded protein is CASSPRLQRSDTQYF.

As regards this clone: Germline and junction disagree at one end, which may indicate a read error. Other nucleotide sequences from this sample produce the same CDR3. This rearrangement joins TRBV28 to TRBJ2-7; 14 bases match TRBD2. The CDR3 sequence is 16 residues long. Germline V gives CDR1 MDHEN, CDR2 SYDVKM. The CDR3: CASSLGGLAGVYEQYF. In DNA form, the CDR3 reads TGTGCCAGCAGTTTGGGGGGACTAGCGGGAGTCTACGAGCAATACTTC.

The rearrangement joins TRBV6-2 or TRBV6-3 to TRBJ2-3; no clear D. This CDR3 has 13 amino acids. V lost 2 bases and J 2 bases, leaving 5 bases between the germline ends. Germline V lookup: CDR1 MNHEY, CDR2 SVGEGT. The CDR3 nucleotides read TGTGCCAGCAGTTACCATTTCACAGATACGCAGTATTTT. Encoded protein: CASSYHFTDTQYF.